The 21 T cell receptor beta chains below come from one sample, sequenced in a study of T cells in Graves' hyperthyroidism and ophthalmopathy. Researchers amplified the TCR beta CDR3 regions from RNA transcripts. During a first-round RT-PCR of the TCR CDR3, the HTBI primer set was used. TCRdb called the multiplex PCR reads again in MiXCR, with one record for every CDR3 protein. The sample consists of about 500,000 distinct CDR3 sequences, 15% to 20% of them appearing once. Sequenced material: blood. Receptors originate from a young woman with Graves' ophthalmopathy.

This clonotype was seen more than once but under ten times. The chain recombines TRBV4-2 with TRBJ2-3; no clear D gene. Germline V lookup: CDR1 LGHNA, CDR2 YNFKEQ. The CDR3 length is 16 residues. Trimming took off 4 bases at V and 0 bases at J, with 14 bases between the two ends. The CDR3 region is CASSPRQASSTDTQYF. CDR3 coding DNA: TGTGCCAGCAGCCCCCGGCAGGCCTCGAGCACAGATACGCAGTATTTT.

This clonotype was counted ten times or more. The chain couples TRBV7-2 to TRBJ1-4; D remains ambiguous. The length of the CDR3 is 13 residues. V lost 2 bases, J lost 5 bases, and 6 bases lay in between. Germline loops: CDR1 SGHTA, CDR2 FQGNSA. This chain's CDR3 is CASSLQINEKLFF. In DNA form, the CDR3 reads TGTGCCAGCAGCTTACAGATAAATGAAAAACTGTTTTTT.

This clonotype was observed at least ten times. This sequence joins TRBV7-2 and TRBJ2-1, with TRBD2 identical over 12 bases. CDR3 size: 16 residues. The junction had 7 bases not matched to a gene; V was cut back by 4 bases and J by 6 bases. The germline V gene has CDR1 SGHTA and CDR2 FQGNSA. The CDR3 DNA follows: TGTGCCAGCAGCTCTCCCGGACTAGCGGGGCGCAATGAGCAGTTCTTC. This codes for CASSSPGLAGRNEQFF.

This clonotype came up many times. CDR3 coding DNA: TGTGCCATCACCGAGACAGACATGAACACTGAAGCTTTCTTT. The encoded protein is CAITETDMNTEAFF. V gene TRBV10-3 combines with J gene TRBJ1-1; D is possibly TRBD1 (5 bases). Germline values: CDR1 ENHRY, CDR2 SYGVKD. The CDR3 spans 14 residues. V was cut by 7 bases and J by 0 bases, with 12 bases left in between.

This clonotype was found many times. The V call is TRBV7-2, the J call TRBJ2-1; D is undetermined. Per the germline V gene, CDR1 is SGHTA and CDR2 is FQGNSA. With 2 bases removed from V and 5 bases from J, the gap between germline ends came to 7 bases. The CDR3 extends over 13 amino acids. CDR3: CASSLLRHNEQFF. CDR3 coding DNA: TGTGCCAGCAGCTTACTACGCCACAATGAGCAGTTCTTC. Full variable domain (rest looked up from reference TRBV7-2 and TRBJ2-1): GAGVSQSPSNKVTEKGKDVELRCDPISGHTALYWYRQSLGQGLEFLIYFQGNSAPDKSGLPSDRFSAERTGGSVSTLTIQRTQQEDSAVYLCASSLLRHNEQFFGPGTRLTVL.

This clonotype was recorded at least ten times. The V gene is TRBV14, the J gene TRBJ2-7; D may be TRBD2 (5 bases). Germline V gene sequence: CDR1 SGHDN, CDR2 FVKESK. The CDR3 consists of 13 residues. Trimming pared 1 base from V and 7 bases from J, leaving 11 bases between. In DNA form, the CDR3 reads TGTGCCAGCAGCCAAGGGATTAAGCGGGAGCAGTACTTC. Translating it yields CASSQGIKREQYF.

In its sample, this clonotype was seen many times. The chain carries TRBV3-1 and TRBJ1-1; D remains unclear. Per germline, CDR1 LGHDT and CDR2 YNNKEL (reference sequence). The CDR3 is 14 amino acids. The V end lost 3 bases, the J end lost 0 bases, and 8 bases lay between the germline ends. DNA for the CDR3: TGTGCCAGCAGCCAGGACCCCTTGAACACTGAAGCTTTCTTT. Amino acids: CASSQDPLNTEAFF.

This clonotype occurred many times. The chain is built from TRBV12-3 or TRBV12-4 and TRBJ1-2; D perhaps matches TRBD1 (5 bases). The CDR3 is 15 residues long. The V end was cut by 3 bases, the J end by 2 bases, with 13 bases between. Written as DNA, the CDR3 is TGTGCCAGCAGTTTGTCGTCAGGGAAAAACTATGGCTACACCTTC. This sequence encodes CASSLSSGKNYGYTF.

This clonotype was seen only a few times. V and J are TRBV11-3 and TRBJ2-1, with a possible D match to TRBD2 (5 bases). The germline V and J ends were trimmed by 3 bases and 7 bases, with 7 bases remaining between them. The CDR3 loop spans 12 amino acids. Germline CDR1 SGHNT, CDR2 YENEEA. The CDR3 loop is CASSFRENEQFF. The CDR3 DNA follows: TGTGCCAGCAGCTTTAGGGAGAATGAGCAGTTCTTC.

This clonotype has a count of ten or more. J is TRBJ2-1 and V is TRBV30; TRBD2 agrees at 9 bases. Germline CDR1 is GTSNPN and CDR2 is SVGIG (reference sequence). J gave up 6 bases and V 1 base, and 4 bases lay outside the gene matches. This CDR3 is built from 14 residues. The CDR3 bases are TGTGCCTGGAGTGACCTAGCGGGAATCAATGAGCAGTTCTTC. This translates into CAWSDLAGINEQFF.

The V call is TRBV4-1, the J call TRBJ1-3, with D perhaps matching TRBD1 (6 bases). The V end lost 0 bases, the J end lost 2 bases, and 14 bases lay between the germline ends. From germline, CDR1 is MGHRA and CDR2 YSYEKL. The CDR3 length is 17 residues. The CDR3 nucleotides read TGCGCCAGCAGCCAAGATGTCAACACAGGGCCTGGAAACACCATATATTTT. It yields the protein CASSQDVNTGPGNTIYF.

In its sample, this clonotype was seen many times. The gene calls are TRBV11-1 and TRBJ2-1, with 10 bases that match TRBD2. Germline values: CDR1 SGHAT, CDR2 FQDESV (reference sequence). V was clipped by 5 bases and J by 9 bases; unmatched bases: 13. This CDR3 is built from 16 residues. CDR3 nucleotide sequence: TGTGCCAGCAGCCCCCGGCTCAGCGGGAGGGCCTTTGAGCAGTTCTTC. As protein: CASSPRLSGRAFEQFF.

The chain recombines TRBV6-2 or TRBV6-3 with TRBJ2-5; no clear D. The length of the CDR3 is 12 residues. CDR1 MNHEY and CDR2 SVGEGT come from the germline V gene. Trimming pared 5 bases from V and 5 bases from J, leaving 9 bases between. The chain's CDR3 is CASSPRSETQYF. The DNA for the CDR3 is TGTGCCAGCAGTCCGAGATCGGAGACCCAGTACTTC.

Only a few counts were recorded for this clonotype. The rearrangement uses TRBV4-3 and TRBJ2-1; 10 bases map to TRBD1. V shed 2 bases, J shed 5 bases, and the junction held 3 bases outside the gene matches. Germline V gene data show CDR1 as LGHNA and CDR2 as YSLEER. The CDR3 is made up of 15 amino acids. Here the CDR3 reads CASSQTGQGNNEQFF. The CDR3 DNA is TGCGCCAGCAGCCAAACGGGACAGGGGAACAATGAGCAGTTCTTC.

This rearrangement joins TRBV15 to TRBJ1-5, with 8 bases aligning to TRBD1. V gave up 1 base and J gave up 5 bases; unmatched junction bases: 7. Germline lookup yields CDR1 LNHNV and CDR2 YYDKDF (reference sequence). The CDR3 has 16 amino acids. The CDR3 sequence is CATSRVIQGVYQPQHF. In DNA form, the CDR3 reads TGTGCCACCAGCAGAGTCATACAGGGGGTATATCAGCCCCAGCATTTT. The whole variable domain, remainder taken from reference TRBV15 and TRBJ1-5, is DAMVIQNPRYQVTQFGKPVTLSCSQTLNHNVMYWYQQKSSQAPKLLFHYYDKDFNNEADTPDNFQSRRPNTSFCFLDIRSPGLGDTAMYLCATSRVIQGVYQPQHFGDGTRLSIL.

At least ten counts were recorded for this clonotype. The chain combines TRBV6-2 or TRBV6-3 with TRBJ2-7, with TRBD1 as a possible D gene (5 bases). From germline, CDR1 is MNHEY and CDR2 SVGEGT. This CDR3 is built from 12 residues. V was shortened by 7 bases and J by 3 bases, with 10 bases between the two germline ends. CDR3 DNA: TGTGCCAGCAAACACCAGGGCTACGAGCAGTACTTC. This codes for CASKHQGYEQYF.

Ten or more counts support this clonotype. The chain carries TRBV2 and TRBJ2-5; either TRBD1 or TRBD2 may supply D (5 bases each). Germline V lookup: CDR1 SNHLY, CDR2 FYNNEI. V was trimmed by 6 bases and J by 3 bases, leaving 14 bases between them. The CDR3 totals 14 residues. As DNA, the CDR3 is TGTGCCAGCAGGCCGGGACCCGTGAAAGAGACCCAGTACTTC. This gives the protein CASRPGPVKETQYF.

The chain combines TRBV5-1 with TRBJ2-5; no firm D call. From germline, CDR1 is SGHRS and CDR2 YFSETQ. Trimming shortened V by 2 bases and J by 5 bases, and 16 bases separated the two germline ends. This CDR3 contains 15 residues. CDR3 sequence (DNA): TGCGCCAGCAGCTTAAGTGGATTCCTAAGGGAGACCCAGTACTTC. It yields the protein CASSLSGFLRETQYF.

This clonotype has ten or more counts. The gene calls are TRBV27 and TRBJ2-1; D gene unclear. This CDR3 spans 14 amino acids. Germline-derived CDR1 and CDR2 are MNHEY and SMNVEV (reference sequence). V lost 0 bases, J lost 5 bases, and 8 bases lay in between. CDR3 amino acids: CASSLSKVNNEQFF. Written as DNA, the CDR3 is TGTGCCAGCAGTTTATCCAAGGTCAACAATGAGCAGTTCTTC.

The chain links TRBV28 to TRBJ2-7, with 8 nucleotides matching TRBD2. This CDR3 is built from 14 residues. Germline V lookup: CDR1 MDHEN, CDR2 SYDVKM. With V trimmed by 2 bases and J by 5 bases, 5 bases remained unmatched. The CDR3 coding sequence is TGTGCCAGCAGTTTAAAAGCGGGAGACGACGAGCAGTACTTC. Protein: CASSLKAGDDEQYF.

The rearrangement links TRBV5-1 to TRBJ2-7, with 11 nucleotides matching TRBD2. From germline, CDR1 is SGHRS and CDR2 YFSETQ. This CDR3 spans 15 amino acids. Germline trimming cut 4 bases from V and 6 bases from J; bases unmatched to any gene: 9. The CDR3 DNA sequence: TGCGCCAGCAGCGGTACACTAGCGGGAGCGACCGAGCAGTACTTC. This codes for CASSGTLAGATEQYF.